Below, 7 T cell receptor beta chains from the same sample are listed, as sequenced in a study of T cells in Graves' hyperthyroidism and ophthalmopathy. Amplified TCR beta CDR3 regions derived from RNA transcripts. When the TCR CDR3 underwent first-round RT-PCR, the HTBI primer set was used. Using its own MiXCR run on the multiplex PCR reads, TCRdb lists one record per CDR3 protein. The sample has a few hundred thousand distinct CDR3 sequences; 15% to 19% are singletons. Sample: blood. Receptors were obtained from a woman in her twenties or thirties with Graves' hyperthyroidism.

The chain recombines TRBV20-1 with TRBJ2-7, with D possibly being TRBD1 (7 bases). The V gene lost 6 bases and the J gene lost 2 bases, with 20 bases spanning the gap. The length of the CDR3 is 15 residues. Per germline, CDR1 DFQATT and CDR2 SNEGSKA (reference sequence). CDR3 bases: TGCAGTGCGTTCTCGCGGCGGGACAGAGCCTACGAGCAGTACTTC. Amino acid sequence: CSAFSRRDRAYEQYF.

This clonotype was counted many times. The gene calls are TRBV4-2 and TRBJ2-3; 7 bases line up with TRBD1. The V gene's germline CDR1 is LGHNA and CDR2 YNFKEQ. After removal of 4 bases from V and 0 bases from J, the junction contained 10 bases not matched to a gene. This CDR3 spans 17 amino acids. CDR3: CASSPTGQAESTDTQYF. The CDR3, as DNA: TGTGCCAGCAGCCCGACCGGACAGGCCGAGAGCACAGATACGCAGTATTTT.

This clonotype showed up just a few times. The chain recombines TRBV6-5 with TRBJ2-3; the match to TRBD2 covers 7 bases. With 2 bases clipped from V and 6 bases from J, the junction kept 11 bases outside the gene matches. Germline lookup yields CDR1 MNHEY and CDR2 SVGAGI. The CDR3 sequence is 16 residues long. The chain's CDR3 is CASSYGLARGGDTQYF. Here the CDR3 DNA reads TGTGCCAGCAGTTACGGCTTGGCGAGGGGAGGGGATACGCAGTATTTT.

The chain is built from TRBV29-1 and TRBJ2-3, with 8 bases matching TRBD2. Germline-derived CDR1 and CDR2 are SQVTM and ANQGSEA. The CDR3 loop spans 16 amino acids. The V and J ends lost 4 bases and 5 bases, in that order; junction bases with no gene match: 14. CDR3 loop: CSVAGTREALKDTQYF. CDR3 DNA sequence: TGCAGCGTTGCGGGGACGCGGGAGGCGCTCAAAGATACGCAGTATTTT.

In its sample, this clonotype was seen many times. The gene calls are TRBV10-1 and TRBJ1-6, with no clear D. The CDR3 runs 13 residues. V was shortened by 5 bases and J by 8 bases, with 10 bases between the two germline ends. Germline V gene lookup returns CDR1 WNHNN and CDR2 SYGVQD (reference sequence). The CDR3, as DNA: TGCGCCAGCAGTCCTGGACCGCATTCACCCCTCCACTTT. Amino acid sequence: CASSPGPHSPLHF.

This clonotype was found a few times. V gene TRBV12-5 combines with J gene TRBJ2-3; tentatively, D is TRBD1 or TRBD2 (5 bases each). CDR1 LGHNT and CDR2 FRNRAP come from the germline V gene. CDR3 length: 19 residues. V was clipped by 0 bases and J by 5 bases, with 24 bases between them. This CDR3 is CASGLVLGGSLVERDTQYF. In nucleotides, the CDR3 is TGTGCTAGTGGTTTGGTACTTGGGGGTTCGTTGGTCGAACGAGATACGCAGTATTTT.

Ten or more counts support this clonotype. The CDR3 here is CAISETGDRFYEQYF. In DNA, the CDR3 is TGTGCCATCAGTGAGACGGGAGACCGCTTCTACGAGCAGTACTTC. V gene TRBV10-3 combines with J gene TRBJ2-7; maybe TRBD2 (6 bases). The V end was cut by 2 bases, the J end by 3 bases, with 14 bases between. CDR1 ENHRY and CDR2 SYGVKD come from the germline V gene. This CDR3 comprises 15 residues.